The rows below give T cell receptor beta chains drawn from one sample of a study of T cells in localized non-small cell lung cancer. Method: immunoSEQ multiplex PCR; TCRdb's copy keeps in-frame clones and lacks some. The sample lists about 59,000 clones, around 90% occurring once. The sequences come from peripheral blood, collected before any cancer treatment. The receptors derive from a man between 40 and 75 years old with stage I squamous cell lung carcinoma. Both conserved end residues are part of each CDR3. D genes are given only for firm matches. Not every row has a clone size; where given, it reads once, few, many or a size class.

- | TRBJ2-6 | - | TRBV14 | CASSLRGRDSGANVLTF | TGTGCCAGCAGCCTCCGAGGGCGGGACTCTGGGGCCAACGTCCTGACTTTC
- | TRBJ2-7 | - | TRBV4-1 | CASSQGGTALSYEQYF | TGCGCCAGCAGCCAAGGAGGCACAGCCCTCTCCTACGAGCAGTACTTC
- | TRBJ2-1 | TRBD1 | TRBV5-1 | CASSPDRVGNNEQFF | TGCGCCAGCAGCCCGGACAGGGTAGGGAACAATGAGCAGTTCTTC
- | TRBJ2-2 | - | TRBV7-2 | CASSLVSWGVGGELFF | TGTGCCAGCAGCTTAGTCTCGTGGGGCGTTGGCGGGGAGCTGTTTTTT
- | TRBJ2-7 | TRBD1 | TRBV18 | CASSGQVSYEQYF | TGTGCCAGCTCAGGACAGGTCTCCTACGAGCAGTACTTC
- | TRBJ2-7 | - | TRBV5-4 | CASSLDGGPYEQYF | TGTGCCAGCAGCTTGGATGGAGGGCCCTACGAGCAGTACTTC
- | TRBJ2-3 | - | TRBV11-3 | CASSRGLLTDTQYF | TGTGCCAGCTCCCGGGGTCTACTCACAGATACGCAGTATTTT
- | TRBJ2-7 | - | TRBV28 | CASSPPGTLIYSYEQYF | TGTGCCAGCAGTCCTCCCGGGACACTGATCTACTCCTACGAGCAGTACTTC
- | TRBJ1-2 | - | TRBV20-1 | CSVQGSGYTF | TGCAGTGTTCAGGGAAGCGGCTACACCTTC
- | TRBJ2-5 | TRBD2 | TRBV7-9 | CASSSGLAGVGGETQYF | TGTGCCAGCAGCTCGGGACTAGCGGGAGTTGGGGGAGAGACCCAGTACTTC
- | TRBJ1-1 | TRBD1 | TRBV20-1 | CSASGGTGWIF | TGCAGTGCTAGTGGGGGGACAGGTTGGATCTTT
- | TRBJ2-5 | - | TRBV6-1 | CASSYAETQYF | TGTGCCAGCAGTTACGCGGAGACCCAGTACTTC
- | TRBJ1-1 | - | TRBV6-1 | CASSPQGLMNTEAFF | TGTGCCAGCAGCCCCCAGGGTCTTATGAACACTGAAGCTTTCTTT
- | TRBJ2-1 | - | TRBV19 | CASSPPSGTVYNEQFF | TGTGCCAGTAGTCCGCCCTCCGGGACGGTCTATAATGAGCAGTTCTTC
- | TRBJ1-1 | - | TRBV19 | CASSMRGTGAFF | TGTGCCAGTAGTATGAGGGGGACGGGAGCTTTCTTT
- | TRBJ2-5 | - | TRBV10-2 | CASGFGLATETQYF | TGCGCCAGCGGCTTTGGGCTAGCGACGGAGACCCAGTACTTC
once | TRBJ2-1 | TRBD2 | TRBV5-1 | CAGSSYSGSSYNEQFF | TGCGCCGGCAGCTCCTATAGCGGGAGCTCCTACAATGAGCAGTTCTTC
- | TRBJ2-3 | - | TRBV11-2 | CASSLQDTQYF | TGTGCCAGCAGCTTACAAGATACGCAGTATTTT
- | TRBJ1-5 | TRBD1 | TRBV2 | CASLKQGDQPQHF | TGTGCCAGCCTTAAACAGGGGGATCAGCCCCAGCATTTT
- | TRBJ1-4 | TRBD1 | TRBV7-2 | CASSPRQGPNEKLFF | TGTGCCAGCAGCCCACGACAGGGCCCTAATGAAAAACTGTTTTTT
few | TRBJ1-3 | - | TRBV30 | CAWSVVGPIYF | TGTGCCTGGAGTGTAGTGGGTCCTATATATTTT
- | TRBJ2-7 | TRBD2 | TRBV19 | CASRGQGGLAGLYEQYF | TGTGCCAGTAGAGGACAGGGAGGACTAGCGGGCCTCTACGAGCAGTACTTC
- | TRBJ1-1 | - | TRBV9 | CASSPSGGMNTEAFF | TGTGCCAGCAGCCCCAGCGGGGGCATGAACACTGAAGCTTTCTTT
- | TRBJ1-1 | - | TRBV15 | CATSRDTSHTEAFF | TGTGCCACCAGTCGGGACACGTCGCACACTGAAGCTTTCTTT
- | TRBJ2-2 | - | TRBV9 | CASSVGLTNTGELFF | TGTGCCAGCAGCGTAGGTCTCACGAACACCGGGGAGCTGTTTTTT
large | TRBJ2-2 | - | TRBV5-1 | CASRWDKAGELFF | TGCGCCAGCAGGTGGGATAAAGCCGGGGAGCTGTTTTTT